A single sample is the source of the 5 T cell receptor beta chains below, sequenced in a study of molecular identifiers for immune sequencing clone quantification. TCRdb analysed the PCR reads with MiXCR anew, one entry per CDR3 protein. The sample records just under 650,000 distinct CDR3 sequences, about 20% being singletons. The sequenced material came from naive CD8+ T cells from blood, with Jurkat cell RNA spiked in. Subset noted: FACS-sorted CD8+CD4-CCR7+CD45RA+ naive T cells. These receptors were collected from a human donor in good health. Some libraries in this study had Jurkat cell RNA spiked in.

This rearrangement joins TRBV9 to TRBJ2-7; TRBD2 might be the D (5 bases). The ends were cut back, 0 bases at V and 0 bases at J, with 10 bases in the middle. The V gene's germline CDR1 is SGDLS and CDR2 YYNGEE. The length of the CDR3 is 15 residues. The CDR3 DNA reads TGTGCCAGCAGCGTAGGGTTTGGGAGCTCCTACGAGCAGTACTTC. This translates into CASSVGFGSSYEQYF.

This clonotype occurred many times. The gene calls are TRBV12-3 or TRBV12-4 and TRBJ1-2; no clear D gene. V was shortened by 7 bases and J by 2 bases, with 17 bases between the two germline ends. The CDR3 has 15 residues. The CDR3 is CASTRGSQRNYGYTF. The CDR3 DNA reads as TGTGCCAGCACGCGTGGGAGCCAGAGAAACTATGGCTACACCTTC.

The chain carries TRBV9 and TRBJ2-7; 9 bases fit TRBD1. Trimming at V came to 3 bases and at J to 3 bases, leaving 4 bases not matched to a gene. The CDR3 has 14 residues. Germline V gives CDR1 SGDLS, CDR2 YYNGEE. The CDR3 is CASSETGGVYEQYF. CDR3 coding DNA: TGTGCCAGCAGCGAGACAGGGGGGGTCTACGAGCAGTACTTC.

The V and J genes are TRBV12-3 or TRBV12-4 and TRBJ1-4, with D tentatively TRBD1 (6 bases). The CDR3 covers 15 residues. V gave up 1 base and J gave up 6 bases, with 12 bases separating them. In DNA, the CDR3 is TGTGCCAGCAGTTTAGTCGGGACATGGGATGAAAAACTGTTTTTT. Protein product: CASSLVGTWDEKLFF.

There are many counts of this clonotype. This chain connects TRBV12-3 or TRBV12-4 to TRBJ1-1; a weak D match, TRBD1 (6 bases). Trimming removed 7 bases at V and 10 bases at J, with 19 bases between. This CDR3 has 13 amino acids. CDR3 sequence: CASKGGGGLGAFF. The CDR3 region has the DNA TGTGCCAGCAAAGGGGGGGGGGGCCTAGGAGCTTTCTTT.